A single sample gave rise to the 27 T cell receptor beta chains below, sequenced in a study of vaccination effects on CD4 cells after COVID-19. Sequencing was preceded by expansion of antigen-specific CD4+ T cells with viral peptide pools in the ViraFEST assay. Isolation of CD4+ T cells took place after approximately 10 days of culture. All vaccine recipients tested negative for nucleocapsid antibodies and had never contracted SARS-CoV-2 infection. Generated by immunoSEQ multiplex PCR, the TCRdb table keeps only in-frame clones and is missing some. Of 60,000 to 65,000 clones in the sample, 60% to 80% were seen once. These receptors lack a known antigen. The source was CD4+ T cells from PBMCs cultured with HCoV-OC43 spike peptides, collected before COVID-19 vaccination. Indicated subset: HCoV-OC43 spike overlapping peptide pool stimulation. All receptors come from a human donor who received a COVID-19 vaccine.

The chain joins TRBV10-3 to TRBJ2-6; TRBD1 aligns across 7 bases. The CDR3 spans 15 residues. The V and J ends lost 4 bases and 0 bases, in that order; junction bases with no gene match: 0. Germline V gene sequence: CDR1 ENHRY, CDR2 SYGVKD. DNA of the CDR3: TGTGCCATCAGTGCAGGGGGCTCTGGGGCCAACGTCCTGACTTTC. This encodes CAISAGGSGANVLTF.

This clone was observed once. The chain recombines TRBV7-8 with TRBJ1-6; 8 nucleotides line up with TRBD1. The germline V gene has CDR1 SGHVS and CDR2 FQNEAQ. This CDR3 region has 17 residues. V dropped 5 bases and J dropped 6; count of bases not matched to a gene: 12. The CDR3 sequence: CASSPHGRTGTNSPLHF. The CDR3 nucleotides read TGTGCCAGCAGCCCCCACGGACGGACAGGGACTAATTCACCCCTCCACTTT.

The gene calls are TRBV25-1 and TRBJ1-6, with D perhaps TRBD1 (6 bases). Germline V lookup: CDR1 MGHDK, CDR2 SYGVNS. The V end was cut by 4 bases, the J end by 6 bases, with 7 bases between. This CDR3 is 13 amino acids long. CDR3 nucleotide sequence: TGTGCCAGCAGTGGGACAGCTAATTCACCCCTCCACTTT. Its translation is CASSGTANSPLHF.

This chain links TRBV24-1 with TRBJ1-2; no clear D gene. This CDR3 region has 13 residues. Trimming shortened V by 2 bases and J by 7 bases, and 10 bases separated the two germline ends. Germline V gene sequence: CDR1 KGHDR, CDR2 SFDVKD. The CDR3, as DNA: TGTGCCACCAGTGATTCCGGGTCTGTTGGCTACACCTTC. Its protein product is CATSDSGSVGYTF.

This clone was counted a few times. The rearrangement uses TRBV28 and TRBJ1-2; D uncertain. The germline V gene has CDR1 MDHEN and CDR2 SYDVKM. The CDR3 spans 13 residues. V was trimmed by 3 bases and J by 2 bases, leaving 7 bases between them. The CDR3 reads CASSLPPNYGYTF. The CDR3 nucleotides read TGTGCCAGCAGTTTGCCCCCGAACTATGGCTACACCTTC.

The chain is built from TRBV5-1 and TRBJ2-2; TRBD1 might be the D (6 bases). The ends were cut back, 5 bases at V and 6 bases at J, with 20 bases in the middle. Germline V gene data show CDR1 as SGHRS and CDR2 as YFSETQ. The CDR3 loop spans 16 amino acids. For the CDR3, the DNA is TGCGCCAGCAGTTCGGACAGCCCGGGCGTCTCCGGGGAGCTGTTTTTT. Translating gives CASSSDSPGVSGELFF.

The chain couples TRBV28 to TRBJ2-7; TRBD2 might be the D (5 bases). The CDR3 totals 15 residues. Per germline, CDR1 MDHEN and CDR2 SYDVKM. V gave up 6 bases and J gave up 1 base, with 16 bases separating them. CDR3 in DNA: TGTGCCAGCAGCGGGGTGGGGAGCGGATCCTACGAGCAGTACGTC. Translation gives CASSGVGSGSYEQYV.

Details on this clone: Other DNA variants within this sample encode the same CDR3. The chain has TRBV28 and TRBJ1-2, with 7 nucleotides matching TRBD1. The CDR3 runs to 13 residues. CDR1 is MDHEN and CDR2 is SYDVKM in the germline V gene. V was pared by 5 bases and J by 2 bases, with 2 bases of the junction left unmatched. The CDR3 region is CASSLTGNYGYTF. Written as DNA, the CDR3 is TGTGCCAGCAGTCTGACAGGGAACTATGGCTACACCTTC.

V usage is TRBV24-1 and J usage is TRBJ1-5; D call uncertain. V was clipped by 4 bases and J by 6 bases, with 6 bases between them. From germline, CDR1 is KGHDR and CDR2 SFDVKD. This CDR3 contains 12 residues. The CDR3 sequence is CATSDGLQPQHF. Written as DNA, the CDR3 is TGTGCCACCAGTGACGGGCTTCAGCCCCAGCATTTT.

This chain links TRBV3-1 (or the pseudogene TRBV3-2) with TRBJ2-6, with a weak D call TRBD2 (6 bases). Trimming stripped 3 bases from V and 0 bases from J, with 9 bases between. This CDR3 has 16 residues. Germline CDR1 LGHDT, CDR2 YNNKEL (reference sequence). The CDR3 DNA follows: TGTGCCAGCAGCCAGGGACTGGGCTCTGGGGCCAACGTCCTGACTTTC. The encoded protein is CASSQGLGSGANVLTF.

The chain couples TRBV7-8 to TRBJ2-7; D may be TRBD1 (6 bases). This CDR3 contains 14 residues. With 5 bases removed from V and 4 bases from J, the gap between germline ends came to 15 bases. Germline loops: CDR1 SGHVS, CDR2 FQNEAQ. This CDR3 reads CASSRRQGPYEQYV. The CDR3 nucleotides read TGTGCCAGCAGCCGCCGCCAGGGGCCTTACGAGCAGTACGTC.

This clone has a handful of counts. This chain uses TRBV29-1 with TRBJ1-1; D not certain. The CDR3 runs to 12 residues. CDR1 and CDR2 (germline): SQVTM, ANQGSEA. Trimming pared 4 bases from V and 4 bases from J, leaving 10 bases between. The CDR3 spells CSVVSGITEAFF. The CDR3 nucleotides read TGCAGCGTTGTATCCGGGATCACTGAAGCTTTCTTT.

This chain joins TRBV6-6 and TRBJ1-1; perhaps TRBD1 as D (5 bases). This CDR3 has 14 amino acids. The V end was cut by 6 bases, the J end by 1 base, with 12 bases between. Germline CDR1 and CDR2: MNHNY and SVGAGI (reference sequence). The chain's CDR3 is CASSRNGQNTEAFF. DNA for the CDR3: TGTGCCAGCAGCCGAAACGGACAGAACACTGAAGCTTTCTTT.

CDR3 sequence: CASTHRGSWDEQYV. The CDR3 nucleotides are TGTGCCAGCACCCACCGGGGTTCGTGGGACGAGCAGTACGTC. The chain combines TRBV5-6 with TRBJ2-7, with a tentative D call TRBD2 (5 bases). CDR3 length equals 14 residues. Between the trimmed V and J ends, which lost 6 bases and 5 bases, there was a span of 18 bases. Looked up from germline, CDR1 is SGHDT and CDR2 is YYEEEE.

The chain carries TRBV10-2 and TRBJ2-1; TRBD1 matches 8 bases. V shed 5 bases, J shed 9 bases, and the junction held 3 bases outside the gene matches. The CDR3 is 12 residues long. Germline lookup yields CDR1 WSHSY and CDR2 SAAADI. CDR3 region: CASSRQGTEQFF. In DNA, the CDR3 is TGCGCCAGCAGTAGACAGGGGACTGAGCAGTTCTTC.

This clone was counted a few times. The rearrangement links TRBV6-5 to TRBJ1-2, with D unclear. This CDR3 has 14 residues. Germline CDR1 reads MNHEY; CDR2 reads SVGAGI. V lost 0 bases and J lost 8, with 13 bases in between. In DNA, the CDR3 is TGTGCCAGCAGTTACTCTGCGACAACCAACGGCTACACCTTC. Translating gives CASSYSATTNGYTF.

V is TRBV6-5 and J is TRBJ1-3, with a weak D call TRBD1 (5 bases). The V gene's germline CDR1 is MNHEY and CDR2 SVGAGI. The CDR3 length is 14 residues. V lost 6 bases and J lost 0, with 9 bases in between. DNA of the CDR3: TGTGCCAGCAGGCAGACAGTCTCTGGAAACACCATATATTTT. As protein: CASRQTVSGNTIYF.

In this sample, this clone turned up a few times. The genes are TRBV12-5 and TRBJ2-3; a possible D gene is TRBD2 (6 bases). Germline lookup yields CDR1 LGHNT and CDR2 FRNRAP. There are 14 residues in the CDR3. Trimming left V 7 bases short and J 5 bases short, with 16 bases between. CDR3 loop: CASAWRESVDTQYF. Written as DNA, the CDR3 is TGTGCTAGTGCCTGGAGGGAATCAGTAGATACGCAGTATTTT.

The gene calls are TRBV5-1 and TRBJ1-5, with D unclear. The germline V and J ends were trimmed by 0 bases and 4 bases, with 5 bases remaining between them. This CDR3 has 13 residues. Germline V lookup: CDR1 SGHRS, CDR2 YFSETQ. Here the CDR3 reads CASSLVGNQPQHF. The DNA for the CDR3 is TGCGCCAGCAGCTTGGTTGGGAATCAGCCCCAGCATTTT.

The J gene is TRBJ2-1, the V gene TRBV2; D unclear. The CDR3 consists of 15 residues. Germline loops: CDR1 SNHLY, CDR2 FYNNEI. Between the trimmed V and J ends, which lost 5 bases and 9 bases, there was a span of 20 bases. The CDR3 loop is CASSPGSVRVGEQFF. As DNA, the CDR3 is TGTGCCAGCAGTCCCGGTTCGGTACGCGTCGGTGAGCAGTTCTTC.

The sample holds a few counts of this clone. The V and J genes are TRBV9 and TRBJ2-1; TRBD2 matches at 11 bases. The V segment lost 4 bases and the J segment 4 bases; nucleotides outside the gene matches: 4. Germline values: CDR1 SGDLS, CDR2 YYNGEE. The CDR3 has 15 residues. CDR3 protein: CASSTSSGGYNEQFF. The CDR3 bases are TGTGCCAGCAGCACCTCTAGCGGGGGGTACAATGAGCAGTTCTTC.

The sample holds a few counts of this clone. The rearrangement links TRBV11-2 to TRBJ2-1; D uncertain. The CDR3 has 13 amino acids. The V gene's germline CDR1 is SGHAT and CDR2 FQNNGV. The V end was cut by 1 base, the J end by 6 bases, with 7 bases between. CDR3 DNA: TGTGCCAGCAGCTTAGCAGGTGGCAATGAGCAGTTCTTC. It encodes CASSLAGGNEQFF. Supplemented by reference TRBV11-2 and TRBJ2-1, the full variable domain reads EAGVAQSPRYKIIEKRQSVAFWCNPISGHATLYWYQQILGQGPKLLIQFQNNGVVDDSQLPKDRFSAERLKGVDSTLKIQPAKLEDSAVYLCASSLAGGNEQFFGPGTRLTVL.

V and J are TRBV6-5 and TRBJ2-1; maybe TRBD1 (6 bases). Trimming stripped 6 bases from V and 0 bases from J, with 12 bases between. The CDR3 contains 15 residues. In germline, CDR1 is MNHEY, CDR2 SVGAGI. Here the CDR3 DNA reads TGTGCCAGCAGGGACAGACGGCCCTCCTACAATGAGCAGTTCTTC. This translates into CASRDRRPSYNEQFF.

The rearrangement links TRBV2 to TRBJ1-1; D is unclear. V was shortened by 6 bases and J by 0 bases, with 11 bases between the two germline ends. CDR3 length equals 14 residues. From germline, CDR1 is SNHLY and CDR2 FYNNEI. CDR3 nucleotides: TGTGCCAGCAGGTCCGAGGCCCTGAACACTGAAGCTTTCTTT. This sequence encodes CASRSEALNTEAFF.

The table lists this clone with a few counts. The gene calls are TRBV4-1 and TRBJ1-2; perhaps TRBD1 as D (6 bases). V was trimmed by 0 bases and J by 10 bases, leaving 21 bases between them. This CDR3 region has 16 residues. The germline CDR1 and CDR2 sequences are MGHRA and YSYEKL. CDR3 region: CASSQDFRDNRAYYTF. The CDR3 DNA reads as TGCGCCAGCAGCCAAGATTTTAGGGATAACAGGGCATACTACACCTTC.

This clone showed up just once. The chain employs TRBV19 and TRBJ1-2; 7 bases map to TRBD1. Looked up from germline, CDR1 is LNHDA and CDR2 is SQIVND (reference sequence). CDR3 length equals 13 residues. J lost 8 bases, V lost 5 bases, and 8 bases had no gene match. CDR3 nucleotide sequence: TGTGCCAGTAGTCTCAGACAGGGTGGCGGCTACACCTTC. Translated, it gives CASSLRQGGGYTF.

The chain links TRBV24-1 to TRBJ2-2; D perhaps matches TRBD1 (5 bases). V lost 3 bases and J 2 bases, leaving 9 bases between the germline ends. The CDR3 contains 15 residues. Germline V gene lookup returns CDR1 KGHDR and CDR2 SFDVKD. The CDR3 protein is CATSDLDTNTGELFF. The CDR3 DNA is TGTGCCACCAGTGATCTGGACACCAACACCGGGGAGCTGTTTTTT.